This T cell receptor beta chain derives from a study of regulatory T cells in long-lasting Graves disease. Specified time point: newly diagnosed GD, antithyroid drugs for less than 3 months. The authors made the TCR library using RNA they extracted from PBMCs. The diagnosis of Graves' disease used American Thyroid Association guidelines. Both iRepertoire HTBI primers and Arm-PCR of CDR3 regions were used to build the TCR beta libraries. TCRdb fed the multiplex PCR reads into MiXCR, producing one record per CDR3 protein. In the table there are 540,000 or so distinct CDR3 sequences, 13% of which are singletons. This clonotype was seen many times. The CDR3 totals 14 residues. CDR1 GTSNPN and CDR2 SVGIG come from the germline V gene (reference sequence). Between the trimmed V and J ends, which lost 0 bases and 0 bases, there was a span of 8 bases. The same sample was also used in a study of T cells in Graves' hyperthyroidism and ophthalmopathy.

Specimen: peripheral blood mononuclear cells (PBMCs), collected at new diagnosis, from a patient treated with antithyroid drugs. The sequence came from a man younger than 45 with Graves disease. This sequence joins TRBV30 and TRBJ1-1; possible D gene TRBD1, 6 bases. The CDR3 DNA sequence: TGTGCCTGGAGTGTATCAGGGGTGAACACTGAAGCTTTCTTT. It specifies CAWSVSGVNTEAFF.